The entry below describes one T cell receptor beta chain. With V trimmed by 7 bases and J by 6 bases, 10 bases remained unmatched. Germline V CDR1 and CDR2: MDHEN, SYDVKM. CDR3 length equals 14 residues. The data originate from a study of blood T cell repertoires in COVID-19. Study-level information: The United States, Italy and Spain supplied acute and convalescent COVID-19 samples. In each case, the material was cDNA or gDNA derived from T cells, B-cell-depleted T cells, or PBMCs.

Per the study methods: Quantification of nucleated cells was approximated via reference gene primer amplification. Profiled with immunoSEQ multiplex PCR; TCRdb holds only in-frame clones, not every one. V and J calls and clone size are copied from that table; D and trimming were computed from the DNA. The sample includes about 260,000 clones, more than 75% seen only once; the top ten take over 2%. Sample: peripheral blood. The sequence was obtained from a woman between 45 and 60 years old with acute or convalescent COVID-19. The chain links TRBV28 to TRBJ2-3, with 7 nucleotides matching TRBD2. CDR3: CASISAGMLDTQYF. For the CDR3, the DNA is TGTGCCAGCATCTCAGCGGGAATGTTGGATACGCAGTATTTT.